The rows below give T cell receptor beta chains drawn from one sample of a study of graft-versus-host responses after intestinal transplantation. Their antigens remain unidentified. Profiled with immunoSEQ multiplex PCR; TCRdb holds only in-frame clones, not every one. The sample shows about 85,000 clones, more than 85% of them seen only once. The input for sequencing was unstimulated CD8+ T cells sorted from spleen or lymph node cells, taken before transplant. These TCRs come from a human donor who was the organ donor for an intestinal transplant. Each CDR3 is given with its conserved first and last residue. A D gene is named only where the DNA matches it firmly. Clone size is given for some rows only: seen once, a few or many times, or a class if the clone is expanded.

J gene,V gene,clone size,D gene,CDR3 DNA,CDR3 protein
TRBJ2-1,TRBV30,NA,NA,TGTGCCTGGAGTGTACGGGTTAGCGGTTCCTACAATGAGCAGTTCTTC,CAWSVRVSGSYNEQFF
TRBJ2-2,TRBV4-1,once,TRBD1,TGCGCCAGCAGCCCTGAGAGGGACAGGGAAAATCCCGGGGAGCTGTTTTTT,CASSPERDRENPGELFF
TRBJ2-7,TRBV7-3,NA,TRBD2,TGTGCCAGCAGCTTAACCCCTAGCGGGGTCTACGAGCAGTACTTC,CASSLTPSGVYEQYF
TRBJ2-7,TRBV6-5,NA,TRBD2,TGTGCCAGCAGTTACTCCCTAGCGGGTCCCTACGAGCAGTACTTC,CASSYSLAGPYEQYF
TRBJ2-1,TRBV19,NA,NA,TGTGCCAGTAGTATCTACAATGAGCAGTTCTTC,CASSIYNEQFF
TRBJ2-3,TRBV11-3,NA,NA,TGTGCCAGCAGCTTAGGGGTCGGGTTCACAGATACGCAGTATTTT,CASSLGVGFTDTQYF
TRBJ1-2,TRBV19,NA,NA,TGTGCCAGTAGTATCGGTCGGGGAGACTATGGCTACACCTTC,CASSIGRGDYGYTF
TRBJ2-3,TRBV9,NA,TRBD2,TGTGCCAGCAGCGCTAGCGGGTTACTCACCTGGACGCAGTATTTT,CASSASGLLTWTQYF
TRBJ2-5,TRBV4-1,once,NA,TGCGCCAGCAGCCTCGTATCATCTCTTCAAGAGACCCAGTACTTC,CASSLVSSLQETQYF
TRBJ2-5,TRBV7-9,once,NA,TGTGCCAGCAGCCCCGGGTGGCGGAACCAAGAGACCCAGTACTTC,CASSPGWRNQETQYF
TRBJ2-7,TRBV5-5,NA,NA,TGTGCCAGCAGCTTAGTGGGACGGAGGAACTACGAGCAGTACTTC,CASSLVGRRNYEQYF
TRBJ1-6,TRBV27,NA,NA,TGTGCCAGCAGTGGGCGTATTAAAAGGGCAGTTAATTCACCCCTCCACTTT,CASSGRIKRAVNSPLHF
TRBJ2-3,TRBV6-5,NA,NA,TGTGCCAGCAGTTCCCCCCAACAGGGATTCACAGATACGCAGTATTTT,CASSSPQQGFTDTQYF
TRBJ2-7,TRBV7-9,NA,NA,TGTGCCAGCAGCTCCCCAGGAGCCTACGAGCAGTACTTC,CASSSPGAYEQYF
TRBJ2-1,TRBV5-6,NA,TRBD2,TGTGCCAGCAGCCACGGACTAGCGGGCCATCTTAGTGATGAGCAGTTCTTC,CASSHGLAGHLSDEQFF
TRBJ2-5,TRBV7-9,NA,TRBD2,TGTGCCAGCAGCTCGTGGGCGGGAGTGGTCGAAGAGACCCAGTACTTC,CASSSWAGVVEETQYF
TRBJ2-5,TRBV6-1,once,NA,TGTGCCAGCTGGGGGCAGACTTTTGTTCTGGCGGCCCAGTACTTC,CASWGQTFVLAAQYF
TRBJ2-7,TRBV2,NA,NA,TGTGCCAGTGGGGAAGCATCCTACGAGCAGTACTTC,CASGEASYEQYF
TRBJ1-1,TRBV19,NA,NA,TGTGCCAGTAGTTTATACAGGGTAATGAACACTGAAGCTTTCTTT,CASSLYRVMNTEAFF
TRBJ2-7,TRBV4-1,NA,TRBD2,TGCGCCAGCAGCCTTCGGACTAGCGGATCCTACGAGCAGTACTTC,CASSLRTSGSYEQYF
TRBJ1-1,TRBV29-1,NA,NA,TGCAGCGTTGGGGGGGAAGCTTTCTTT,CSVGGEAFF
TRBJ2-1,TRBV6-4,NA,NA,TGTGCCAGCAGTCCGGGACGCCAGGCCGGAGAGCAGTTCTTC,CASSPGRQAGEQFF
TRBJ2-7,TRBV7-8,NA,NA,TGTGCCAGCAGCCCCGGGGTGGTCTCTGGCTACGAGCAGTACTTC,CASSPGVVSGYEQYF
TRBJ1-1,TRBV29-1,once,TRBD1,TGCAGCGTTGGGGACAGGCGGGGGGATGAAGCTTTCTTT,CSVGDRRGDEAFF
TRBJ2-5,TRBV18,once,TRBD2,TGTGCCAGCTCAGCGGGGGGTCAGGAGACCCAGTACTTC,CASSAGGQETQYF
TRBJ1-1,TRBV2,once,NA,TGTGCCAGCAGTGCCAGGGTAGGACGGGAGAACACTGAAGCTTTCTTT,CASSARVGRENTEAFF
TRBJ2-2,TRBV4-1,NA,NA,TGCGCCAGCAGCCAAGCATATGCGACACGTTTGACCGGGGAGCTGTTTTTT,CASSQAYATRLTGELFF
TRBJ1-2,TRBV29-1,NA,NA,TGCAGCGTTGAAGATGGAGAACACCACTATGGCTACACCTTC,CSVEDGEHHYGYTF
TRBJ2-7,TRBV18,once,TRBD1,TGTGCCAGCTGTCATGGGACAGGGCTAGACGAGCAGTACTTC,CASCHGTGLDEQYF
TRBJ1-1,TRBV9,NA,NA,TGTGCCAGCAGCCCCCCGGACACAAACACTGAAGCTTTCTTT,CASSPPDTNTEAFF
TRBJ2-3,TRBV28,NA,NA,TGTGCCAGCAGTAAGAGTCGGGCCTACACAGATACGCAGTATTTT,CASSKSRAYTDTQYF
TRBJ1-1,TRBV27,NA,NA,TGTGCCAGCAGTTTGGGGGTCTACTCTGAAGCTTTCTTT,CASSLGVYSEAFF
TRBJ1-2,TRBV7-9,NA,TRBD1,TGTGCCAGCAGCCGAACAGGGGACTATGGCTACACCTTC,CASSRTGDYGYTF
TRBJ2-1,TRBV7-7,NA,TRBD2,TGTGCCAGCAGCTTAGAGCGGGGGGGATTGGATGAGCAGTTCTTC,CASSLERGGLDEQFF
TRBJ2-7,TRBV4-1,few,TRBD1,TGCGCCAGCAGACCGACAGGGTTGCACGAGCAGTACTTC,CASRPTGLHEQYF
TRBJ2-2,TRBV9,NA,TRBD2,TGTGCCAGCAGCACTAGCGGGGGGGTTAACACCGGGGAGCTGTTTTTT,CASSTSGGVNTGELFF
TRBJ2-7,TRBV7-9,NA,TRBD2,TGTGCCAGCAGCTCGGGACTAGCGGGAGGGCACTACGAGCAGTACTTC,CASSSGLAGGHYEQYF
TRBJ2-7,TRBV28,NA,TRBD2,TGTGCCAGCAGTTTCCCACGGATAGGGGAGGTAGGGAGGGCTTCTGAGCAGTACTTC,CASSFPRIGEVGRASEQYF
TRBJ2-1,TRBV13,few,TRBD2,TGTGCCAGCAGCTTATTGGGGACTAGCGAAAACAATGAGCAGTTCTTC,CASSLLGTSENNEQFF
TRBJ2-3,TRBV9,NA,TRBD2,TGTGCCAGCAGCGGGGGACTAGCTCTCACAGATACGCAGTATTTT,CASSGGLALTDTQYF
TRBJ2-1,TRBV27,NA,NA,TGTGCCAGCACTAACTACAATGAGCAGTTCTTC,CASTNYNEQFF